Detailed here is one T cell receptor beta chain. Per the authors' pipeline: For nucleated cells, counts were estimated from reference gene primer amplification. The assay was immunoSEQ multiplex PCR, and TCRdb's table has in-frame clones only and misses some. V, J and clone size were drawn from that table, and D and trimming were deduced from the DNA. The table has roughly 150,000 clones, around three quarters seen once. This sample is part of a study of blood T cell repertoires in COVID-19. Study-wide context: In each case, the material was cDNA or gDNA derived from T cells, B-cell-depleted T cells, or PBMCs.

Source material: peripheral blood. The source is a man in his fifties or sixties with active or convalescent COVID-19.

CDR3 nucleotides: TGTGCCAGCAGCTTACGGGGGGATATCGGAAAACTGTTTTTT. Translation gives CASSLRGDIGKLFF. V gene TRBV7-2 combines with J gene TRBJ1-4; D might be TRBD1 (5 bases). The CDR3 extends over 14 amino acids. Germline lookup yields CDR1 SGHTA and CDR2 FQGNSA. V was clipped by 2 bases and J by 10 bases, with 14 bases between them.